These T cell receptor beta chains were read from a single sample in a study of shared clonotypes between healthy human individuals. Profiling relied on immunoSEQ multiplex PCR, and the TCRdb table lists in-frame clones only, not all of them. The table lists roughly 500,000 clones, 79% of them singletons. Sequenced: PBMCs. Receptor source: a woman between 35 and 50 years old in good health. Some clones in this sample may be carry-over from other donors' samples. Both conserved end residues are part of each CDR3. The order of the fields is D gene, clone size, V gene, J gene, CDR3 protein, CDR3 DNA. The D gene is left open where the match is weak. Part of the rows lack a size; the others show once, few, many or a class for expanded clones.

D gene: NA; clone size: once; V gene: TRBV28; J gene: TRBJ2-3; CDR3 protein: CASSAGATDTQYF; CDR3 DNA: TGTGCCAGCAGCGCGGGGGCTACAGATACGCAGTATTTT
D gene: NA; clone size: NA; V gene: TRBV6-1; J gene: TRBJ1-5; CDR3 protein: CASSEDQPQHF; CDR3 DNA: TGTGCCAGCAGTGAAGATCAGCCCCAGCATTTT
D gene: NA; clone size: NA; V gene: TRBV10-3; J gene: TRBJ1-3; CDR3 protein: CAISAAGNTIYF; CDR3 DNA: TGTGCCATCAGTGCGGCTGGAAACACCATATATTTT
D gene: TRBD2; clone size: NA; V gene: TRBV7-8; J gene: TRBJ2-1; CDR3 protein: CASTLVPTSGSEQFF; CDR3 DNA: TGTGCCAGCACCCTCGTTCCAACTAGCGGGAGTGAGCAGTTCTTC
D gene: NA; clone size: NA; V gene: TRBV18; J gene: TRBJ1-1; CDR3 protein: CASSLGGADTEAFF; CDR3 DNA: TGTGCCAGCTCACTGGGGGGCGCCGACACTGAAGCTTTCTTT
D gene: TRBD2; clone size: NA; V gene: TRBV28; J gene: TRBJ2-3; CDR3 protein: CASSSSGGTSDTQYF; CDR3 DNA: TGTGCCAGCAGTTCTAGCGGAGGGACGTCAGATACGCAGTATTTT
D gene: NA; clone size: many; V gene: TRBV30; J gene: TRBJ2-3; CDR3 protein: CAWNQRTRGPDTQYF; CDR3 DNA: TGTGCCTGGAATCAGAGGACCAGGGGCCCAGATACGCAGTATTTT
D gene: NA; clone size: NA; V gene: TRBV18; J gene: TRBJ2-7; CDR3 protein: CASSPTGSKGYEQYF; CDR3 DNA: TGTGCCAGCTCACCGACAGGCTCAAAGGGGTACGAGCAGTACTTC
D gene: NA; clone size: NA; V gene: TRBV4-1; J gene: TRBJ2-7; CDR3 protein: CASSQDRQGAHEQYF; CDR3 DNA: TGCGCCAGCAGCCAAGATCGGCAGGGAGCTCACGAGCAGTACTTC
D gene: NA; clone size: NA; V gene: TRBV30; J gene: TRBJ1-2; CDR3 protein: CAWSPGGNDYGYTF; CDR3 DNA: TGTGCCTGGAGCCCGGGAGGGAACGACTATGGCTACACCTTC
D gene: NA; clone size: NA; V gene: TRBV27; J gene: TRBJ2-1; CDR3 protein: CASSSYSEKQFF; CDR3 DNA: TGTGCCAGCAGTTCCTACAGTGAGAAGCAGTTCTTC
D gene: NA; clone size: NA; V gene: TRBV19; J gene: TRBJ2-2; CDR3 protein: CASSTLEEGTGELFF; CDR3 DNA: TGTGCCAGTAGTACGCTAGAGGAAGGGACCGGGGAGCTGTTTTTT
D gene: NA; clone size: NA; V gene: TRBV7-2; J gene: TRBJ2-3; CDR3 protein: CASSSPRGTDTQYF; CDR3 DNA: TGTGCCAGCAGCTCGCCTAGAGGTACAGATACGCAGTATTTT
D gene: TRBD1; clone size: NA; V gene: TRBV5-6; J gene: TRBJ2-7; CDR3 protein: CASSPRTGGGYEQYF; CDR3 DNA: TGTGCCAGCAGCCCCCGGACAGGGGGAGGATACGAGCAGTACTTC
D gene: TRBD1; clone size: NA; V gene: TRBV14; J gene: TRBJ2-5; CDR3 protein: CASSPGQRQETQYF; CDR3 DNA: TGTGCCAGCAGCCCGGGACAGCGCCAAGAGACCCAGTACTTC
D gene: NA; clone size: NA; V gene: TRBV27; J gene: TRBJ2-5; CDR3 protein: CASSSGRETQYF; CDR3 DNA: TGTGCCAGCAGTTCGGGTAGAGAGACCCAGTACTTC
D gene: TRBD1; clone size: NA; V gene: TRBV5-1; J gene: TRBJ2-7; CDR3 protein: CASSSTNTGGEQYF; CDR3 DNA: TGCGCCAGCAGCAGCACCAACACAGGGGGGGAGCAGTACTTC
D gene: NA; clone size: few; V gene: TRBV6-5; J gene: TRBJ1-2; CDR3 protein: CASSSRALANYGYTF; CDR3 DNA: TGTGCCAGCAGTTCCCGGGCCCTAGCTAACTATGGCTACACCTTC
D gene: NA; clone size: few; V gene: TRBV4-2; J gene: TRBJ2-4; CDR3 protein: CASSQATLGLASAKNIQYF; CDR3 DNA: TGTGCCAGCAGCCAGGCAACCCTGGGGCTAGCGTCAGCCAAAAACATTCAGTACTTC
D gene: NA; clone size: NA; V gene: TRBV6-1; J gene: TRBJ1-5; CDR3 protein: CASSRTRWDQPQHF; CDR3 DNA: TGTGCCAGCAGTCGGACCCGGTGGGATCAGCCCCAGCATTTT
D gene: NA; clone size: many; V gene: TRBV7-9; J gene: TRBJ1-1; CDR3 protein: CASSLALGNTEAFF; CDR3 DNA: TGTGCCAGCAGCTTAGCCCTCGGAAACACTGAAGCTTTCTTT
D gene: NA; clone size: NA; V gene: TRBV19; J gene: TRBJ1-5; CDR3 protein: CASLGGINQPQHF; CDR3 DNA: TGTGCCAGCTTGGGGGGGATCAATCAGCCCCAGCATTTT
D gene: NA; clone size: NA; V gene: TRBV28; J gene: TRBJ2-1; CDR3 protein: CASSFYPDLVSHNEQFF; CDR3 DNA: TGTGCCAGCAGTTTCTACCCTGACTTGGTGAGCCACAATGAGCAGTTCTTC
D gene: TRBD1; clone size: NA; V gene: TRBV2; J gene: TRBJ1-2; CDR3 protein: CASRPDRVYGYTF; CDR3 DNA: TGTGCCAGCAGGCCGGACAGGGTCTATGGCTACACCTTC
D gene: NA; clone size: NA; V gene: TRBV5-6; J gene: TRBJ2-7; CDR3 protein: CASSGRYYRDWDF; CDR3 DNA: TGTGCCAGCAGCGGGAGGTACTACCGGGACTGGGACTTC
D gene: TRBD2; clone size: NA; V gene: TRBV2; J gene: TRBJ2-3; CDR3 protein: CASSVAGDYTDTQYF; CDR3 DNA: TGTGCCAGCAGTGTGGCGGGAGACTACACAGATACGCAGTATTTT
D gene: NA; clone size: NA; V gene: TRBV27; J gene: TRBJ1-5; CDR3 protein: CASSAQGQSNQPQHF; CDR3 DNA: TGTGCCAGCAGTGCACAGGGTCAGAGCAATCAGCCCCAACATTTT
D gene: NA; clone size: NA; V gene: TRBV7-7; J gene: TRBJ2-7; CDR3 protein: CASSLEQSREQYF; CDR3 DNA: TGTGCTAGCAGCTTAGAACAGTCCCGCGAGCAGTACTTC